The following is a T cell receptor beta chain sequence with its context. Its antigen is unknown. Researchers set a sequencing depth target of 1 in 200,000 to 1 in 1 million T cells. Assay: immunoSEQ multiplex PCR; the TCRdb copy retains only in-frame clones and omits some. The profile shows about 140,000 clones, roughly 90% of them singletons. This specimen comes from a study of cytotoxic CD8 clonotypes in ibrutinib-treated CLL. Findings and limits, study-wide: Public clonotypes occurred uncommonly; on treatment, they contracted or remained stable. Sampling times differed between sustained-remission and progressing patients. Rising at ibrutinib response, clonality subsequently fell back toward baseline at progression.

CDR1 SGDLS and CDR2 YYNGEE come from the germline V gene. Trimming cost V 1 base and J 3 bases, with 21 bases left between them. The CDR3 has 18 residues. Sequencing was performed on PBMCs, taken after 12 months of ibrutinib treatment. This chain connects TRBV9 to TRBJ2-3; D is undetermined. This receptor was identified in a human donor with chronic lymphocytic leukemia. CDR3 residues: CASSVPARTAGNTDTQYF. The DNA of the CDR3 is TGTGCCAGCAGCGTACCCGCTCGTACTGCAGGAAATACAGATACGCAGTATTTT.